This T cell receptor beta chain emerged from a study of blood T cell repertoires in COVID-19. Germline values: CDR1 SGHNT, CDR2 YYREEE (reference sequence). This CDR3 is built from 14 residues. Trimming cost V 3 bases and J 8 bases; bases outside gene matches: 5. Assay: immunoSEQ multiplex PCR; the TCRdb copy retains only in-frame clones and omits some. The repertoire holds around 40,000 clones, with 86% as singletons. This chain connects TRBV5-4 to TRBJ2-1; TRBD1 aligns across 10 bases. The TCR sequence derives from a man in his sixties with active COVID-19. Specimen: peripheral blood. The CDR3 protein is CASSSWTGGDEQFF. The CDR3 DNA is TGTGCCAGCAGCTCCTGGACAGGGGGGGATGAGCAGTTCTTC.